Shown below are 20 T cell receptor beta chains from a single sample sequenced in a study of T cell changes during pregnancy in multiple sclerosis. Generated by immunoSEQ multiplex PCR, the TCRdb table keeps only in-frame clones and is missing some. The sample yields approximately 50,000 clones, 90% to 95% seen once. The starting material was CD4+ T cells from peripheral blood mononuclear cells, obtained after pregnancy. The receptor source for this set is a female donor with multiple sclerosis, enrolled in a pregnancy study.

CDR3 sequence reads: CASSALLADGSEQFF. CDR3 bases: TGTGCCAGCTCAGCGCTACTAGCGGACGGTAGTGAGCAGTTCTTC. The chain carries TRBV18 and TRBJ2-1; the match to TRBD2 covers 8 bases. Germline CDR1 is KGHSH and CDR2 is LQKENI. The CDR3 covers 15 residues. V lost 5 bases, J lost 9 bases, and 12 bases stayed unmatched.

This sequence joins TRBV6-5 and TRBJ1-1, with D perhaps TRBD1 (5 bases). CDR1 MNHEY and CDR2 SVGAGI come from the germline V gene. The CDR3 length is 14 residues. Trimming cost V 7 bases and J 0 bases, with 12 bases left between them. CDR3 coding DNA: TGTGCCAGCAAGCGCGGGGGGATGAACACTGAAGCTTTCTTT. Residues: CASKRGGMNTEAFF.

This rearrangement joins TRBV5-1 to TRBJ1-1, with D uncertain. The CDR3 runs 14 residues. Trimming removed 2 bases at V and 5 bases at J, with 13 bases between. Per germline, CDR1 SGHRS and CDR2 YFSETQ. CDR3 residues: CASSFRGTETEAFF. CDR3 sequence (DNA): TGCGCCAGCAGCTTTCGGGGAACAGAAACTGAAGCTTTCTTT. Variable domain in full (rest from reference TRBV5-1 and TRBJ1-1): KAGVTQTPRYLIKTRGQQVTLSCSPISGHRSVSWYQQTPGQGLQFLFEYFSETQRNKGNFPGRFSGRQFSNSRSEMNVSTLELGDSALYLCASSFRGTETEAFFGQGTRLTVV.

J is TRBJ2-5 and V is TRBV5-1; 9 nucleotides match TRBD1. The germline V gene has CDR1 SGHRS and CDR2 YFSETQ. V lost 2 bases and J lost 2; bases outside the gene matches: 1. There are 14 residues in the CDR3. In nucleotides, the CDR3 is TGCGCCAGCAGCTTACAGGGGGCACAAGAGACCCAGTACTTC. It translates to CASSLQGAQETQYF.

This chain joins TRBV7-2 and TRBJ2-1; the match to TRBD2 covers 12 bases. There are 16 residues in the CDR3. Unmatched junction bases numbered 3, after V lost 2 bases and J lost 4 bases. Germline CDR1 SGHTA, CDR2 FQGNSA. The CDR3 coding sequence is TGTGCCAGCAGCTTAACTCTAGCGGGGGGGTACAATGAGCAGTTCTTC. It specifies CASSLTLAGGYNEQFF.

The gene calls are TRBV5-1 and TRBJ1-2; the D gene is possibly TRBD1 (5 bases). Trimming cost V 6 bases and J 2 bases, with 11 bases left between them. Germline V gene sequence: CDR1 SGHRS, CDR2 YFSETQ. The CDR3 runs to 13 residues. The CDR3 region is CASTWGGNYGYTF. In DNA form, the CDR3 reads TGCGCCAGCACCTGGGGGGGGAACTATGGCTACACCTTC. The whole variable domain, remainder taken from reference TRBV5-1 and TRBJ1-2, is KAGVTQTPRYLIKTRGQQVTLSCSPISGHRSVSWYQQTPGQGLQFLFEYFSETQRNKGNFPGRFSGRQFSNSRSEMNVSTLELGDSALYLCASTWGGNYGYTFGSGTRLTVV.

V gene TRBV5-1 combines with J gene TRBJ2-6; a possible D gene is TRBD2 (6 bases). V was cut by 0 bases and J by 2 bases, with 6 bases left in between. Germline assignment: CDR1 SGHRS and CDR2 YFSETQ. This CDR3 is built from 15 residues. The CDR3 nucleotides are TGCGCCAGCAGCTTGGCGGGGGCTGGGGCCAACGTCCTGACTTTC. Its translation is CASSLAGAGANVLTF.

The chain uses TRBV7-2 and TRBJ2-7; D possibly corresponds to TRBD1 (5 bases). V gave up 2 bases and J gave up 5 bases, with 19 bases separating them. CDR3 length: 16 amino acids. Germline values: CDR1 SGHTA, CDR2 FQGNSA. CDR3 DNA: TGTGCCAGCAGCTTAAACCCTTTCAGGGAATTCCACGAGCAGTACTTC. This encodes CASSLNPFREFHEQYF.

The chain couples TRBV2 to TRBJ1-4, with 10 positions matching TRBD1. Germline loops: CDR1 SNHLY, CDR2 FYNNEI. There are 15 residues in the CDR3. V shed 8 bases, J shed 7 bases, and the junction held 10 bases outside the gene matches. The CDR3 loop is CASSVEGTGVEKLFF. In DNA form, the CDR3 reads TGTGCCAGCTCAGTGGAGGGGACAGGGGTTGAAAAACTGTTTTTT.

V and J are TRBV9 and TRBJ1-1; D may be TRBD1 (5 bases). Trimming removed 4 bases at V and 4 bases at J, with 11 bases between. This CDR3 is 13 amino acids long. Germline CDR1 and CDR2: SGDLS and YYNGEE. CDR3 sequence (DNA): TGTGCCAGCAGCACGGCAGGGCCCACTGAAGCTTTCTTT. It encodes CASSTAGPTEAFF. The full variable domain, its missing parts supplied by reference TRBV9 and TRBJ1-1, is DSGVTQTPKHLITATGQRVTLRCSPRSGDLSVYWYQQSLDQGLQFLIQYYNGEERAKGNILERFSAQQFPDLHSELNLSSLELGDSALYFCASSTAGPTEAFFGQGTRLTVV.

The J gene is TRBJ2-1, the V gene TRBV7-9, with D perhaps TRBD1 (7 bases). The germline gives CDR1 SEHNR, CDR2 FQNEAQ (reference sequence). Trimming took off 0 bases at V and 4 bases at J, with 10 bases between the two ends. This CDR3 has 15 amino acids. This CDR3 reads CASSLAPGGYNEQFF. The DNA for the CDR3 is TGTGCCAGCAGCTTAGCCCCAGGGGGGTACAATGAGCAGTTCTTC.

This clone was seen a single time. This chain links TRBV23-1 with TRBJ2-1; 9 bases agree with TRBD1. TRBV23-1 is an open reading frame whose function is uncertain. This CDR3 is 15 amino acids long. With V trimmed by 7 bases and J by 1 base, 5 bases remained unmatched. The CDR3 nucleotides are TGCGCCAGCAATAGGGACAGGGTTTCCTACAATGAGCAGTTCTTC. The encoded protein is CASNRDRVSYNEQFF.

The rearrangement links TRBV14 to TRBJ1-4, with no clear D. The V end was cut by 5 bases, the J end by 2 bases, with 3 bases between. The CDR3 totals 12 residues. CDR1 is SGHDN and CDR2 is FVKESK in the germline V gene. This CDR3 is CASSSTNEKLFF. As DNA, the CDR3 is TGTGCCAGCAGCTCTACTAATGAAAAACTGTTTTTT.

For this clone: A junction boundary mismatches the germline segment, possibly from a read error. V usage is TRBV19 and J usage is TRBJ2-3; 8 positions agree with TRBD2. This CDR3 has 14 residues. Germline CDR1 reads LNHDA; CDR2 reads SQIVND (reference sequence). As DNA, the CDR3 is TGTGCCAGTAGTATAAGCGGGGGCACGGATACGCAGTATTTT. Translation gives CASSISGGTDTQYF. Using reference TRBV19 and TRBJ2-3 for the parts outside the CDR3, the full variable domain is DGGITQSPKYLFRKEGQNVTLSCEQNLNHDAMYWYRQDPGQGLRLIYYSQIVNDFQKGDIAEGYSVSREKKESFPLTVTSAQKNPTAFYLCASSISGGTDTQYFGPGTRLTVL.

This clone has only one observation. This chain joins TRBV19 and TRBJ2-2, with TRBD2 matching 7 bases. The V segment lost 6 bases and the J segment 0 bases; nucleotides outside the gene matches: 10. The CDR3 has 17 residues. Germline-derived CDR1 and CDR2 are LNHDA and SQIVND (reference sequence). CDR3 in DNA: TGTGCCAGTAGGCCTAGCGGACCTGTCGCGAACACCGGGGAGCTGTTTTTT. It translates to CASRPSGPVANTGELFF.

The rearrangement links TRBV25-1 to TRBJ1-2; D might be TRBD1 (6 bases). Germline CDR1 and CDR2: MGHDK and SYGVNS. The ends were cut back, 5 bases at V and 6 bases at J, with 16 bases in the middle. The CDR3 contains 14 residues. The CDR3 spells CASSRRGLRDGYTF. The DNA of the CDR3 is TGTGCCAGCAGTAGGCGGGGGCTGAGGGATGGCTACACCTTC.

The sample holds one count of this clone. The chain has TRBV5-1 and TRBJ2-1; 13 nucleotides line up with TRBD2. After removal of 4 bases from V and 9 bases from J, the junction contained 7 bases not matched to a gene. CDR1 is SGHRS, CDR2 YFSETQ, per germline. This CDR3 has 15 residues. Here the CDR3 reads CASSLLAGGPREQFF. The CDR3, as DNA: TGCGCCAGCAGCCTACTAGCGGGAGGGCCCCGTGAGCAGTTCTTC.

The rearrangement links TRBV5-1 to TRBJ1-2, with TRBD1 identical over 9 bases. CDR3 length: 13 residues. Germline CDR1 and CDR2: SGHRS and YFSETQ. With V trimmed by 4 bases and J by 7 bases, 5 bases remained unmatched. The CDR3 DNA reads as TGCGCCAGCAGCCCGGGACAGGGAGTTGGCTACACCTTC. This translates into CASSPGQGVGYTF.

This clone showed up just once. This chain uses TRBV5-5 with TRBJ2-2; D remains ambiguous. CDR1 is SGHKS, CDR2 YYEKEE, per germline (reference sequence). The CDR3 spans 15 residues. The V end was cut by 4 bases, the J end by 0 bases, with 10 bases between. The CDR3 here is CASSLSLTNTGELFF. As DNA, the CDR3 is TGTGCCAGCAGCCTGAGTTTGACGAACACCGGGGAGCTGTTTTTT. The variable domain in full, with the rest retrieved from reference TRBV5-5 and TRBJ2-2, is DAGVTQSPTHLIKTRGQQVTLRCSPISGHKSVSWYQQVLGQGPQFIFQYYEKEERGRGNFPDRFSARQFPNYSSELNVNALLLGDSALYLCASSLSLTNTGELFFGEGSRLTVL.

This clone was observed once. This chain uses TRBV11-3 with TRBJ2-3, with unresolved D. The CDR3 length is 12 residues. CDR1 and CDR2 from the germline V gene are SGHNT and YENEEA. The V and J ends lost 3 bases and 2 bases respectively, with 3 bases between them. The CDR3 sequence: CASSFNTDTQYF. In DNA form, the CDR3 reads TGTGCCAGCAGCTTTAACACAGATACGCAGTATTTT.